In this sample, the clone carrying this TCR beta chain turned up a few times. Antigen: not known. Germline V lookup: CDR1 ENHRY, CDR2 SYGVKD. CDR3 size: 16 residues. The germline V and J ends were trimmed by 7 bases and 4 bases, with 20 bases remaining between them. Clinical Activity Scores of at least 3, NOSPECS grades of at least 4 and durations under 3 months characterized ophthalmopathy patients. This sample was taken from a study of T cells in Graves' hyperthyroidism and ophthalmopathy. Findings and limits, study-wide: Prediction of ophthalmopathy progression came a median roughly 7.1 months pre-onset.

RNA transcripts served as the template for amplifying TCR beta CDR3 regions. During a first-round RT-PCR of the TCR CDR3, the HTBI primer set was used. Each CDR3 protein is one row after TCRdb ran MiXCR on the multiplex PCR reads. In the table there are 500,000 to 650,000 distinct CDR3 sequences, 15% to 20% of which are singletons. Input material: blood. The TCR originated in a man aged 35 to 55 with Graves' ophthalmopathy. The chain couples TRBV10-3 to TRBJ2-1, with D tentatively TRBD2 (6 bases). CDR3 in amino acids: CAITPRGGNSYNEQFF. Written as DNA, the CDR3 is TGTGCCATCACCCCACGGGGAGGAAATTCTTACAATGAGCAGTTCTTC.